This T cell receptor (beta chain) originates from a study of T cell responses to AZD1222 COVID-19 vaccine (dated by TCRdb to 2020 to 2022). About the study as a whole: AZD1222 recipients whose second dose came at about 4 weeks and those whose second dose came at about 12 weeks were combined into one group, since spike-specific TCR depth and breadth did not differ between the two schedules. A total of approximately 250 trial participants underwent TCR sequencing, of whom roughly 210 had received two doses of AZD1222 and some 25 had received two doses of the MenACWY control vaccine. Enrollment into the trials was organized by age into subgroups of 18-55, 56-69 and 70-plus years, and those subgroups contained about 160, 30 and 59 TCR-sequenced participants, respectively.

A word on this clone: This receptor's antigen is unknown. No base quality values were provided; no much bigger clone lies one nucleotide off.

The CDR3 regions of human TCRbeta chains were analyzed by immunosequencing. On the authors' methods: TCRs in the repertoires were matched against a reference library of SARS-CoV-2-specific TCRs that had been generated with the MIRA antigen-specificity platform. Breadth was defined as the fraction of unique TCRs that were SARS-CoV-2-associated. Depth was defined as the fraction of total T cells that were SARS-CoV-2-associated. Using the MIRA data, each spike-specific TCR was assigned both to the spike region to which the TCR was reactive and to a CD4 or CD8 class. Log10-transformed breadth and depth values were compared by one-way ANOVA with Sidak's multiple comparisons tests. Held by TCRdb, this immuneACCESS table contains in-frame sequences only and omits some clones. Under half of the omission traces to an unresolved V gene where checked; the cause of the rest is unknown. That table is the source of V, J and clone size, and D and trimming were worked out from the DNA. Present in this sample are about 120,000 clones, around nine tenths of which were seen just once. The ten most abundant clones make up 8.4% of the sample.

Deletion took 5 bases off V and 5 bases off J, with a span of 21 bases between the germline ends. Including cysteine and phenylalanine, the CDR3 has 16 amino acids. The kept DNA is CDR3 alone, 48 bases in frame from the first base. The CDR1 and CDR2 encoded by the germline V gene are MGHDK and SYGVNS. This specimen's time point label, interpreted: baseline before first vaccination. Samples from vaccinated people were obtained from the UK trials COV001 and COV002, which included a single-blind randomized controlled phase 2/3 trial of AZD1222 (ChAdOx1 nCoV-19) in healthy adults. Trial participant PBMC samples were collected at day 0 and day 28 after the second dose for TCRbeta chain sequencing. What the work shows at the level of the full study, not this receptor alone: Conclusions about previously exposed vaccinees are limited, since just five to seven AZD1222 recipients were seropositive for SARS-CoV-2 at baseline. The whole spike protein was spanned by vaccine-associated CD4 TCRs, and dominant responses were seen in regions 160-218 and 743-854. After two AZD1222 doses, both the breadth and the depth of spike-specific TCRs were significantly higher than at day 0 and than in MenACWY recipients. The 56-69-year group was small, and its depth increase did not reach significance, likely because of low power. Epitopes outside the regions mutated in the B.1.351 and B.1.1.7 variants were reportedly recognized by nearly half of the unique spike-specific TCRs. Most participants were white British and females outnumbered males, and the authors suggested that clonal diversity may have been underestimated. No day 14 peak-response samples were available, so repertoires were characterized only after the peak T cell response.

The input for sequencing was peripheral blood, taken on day 0 of AZD1222 vaccination. The receptor was isolated from an adult in good health. The chain is encoded by TRBV25-1 joined to TRBJ1-2, with the D gene not confidently named. The DNA reads as follows: TGTGCCAGCAGTCGCACAAATTCCGGGCCCGGGTATGGCTACACCTTC. It translates as CASSRTNSGPGYGYTF.